This T cell receptor beta chain was recovered during a study of T-cell reconstitution after alpha-beta-depleted transplantation in children. Findings and limits, study-wide: Recipient T cells and thymic progenitors that survived were the source of the high TCRbeta diversity seen at day 60 in some patients. At the one-year point after transplant, T-cell counts and TCRbeta diversity were found to come mostly from T cells that had been newly produced. Reportedly, only several hundred clones from non-depleted graft cells drove alpha-beta T-cell counts at about two months.

This sample's TCRbeta library carried unique molecular identifier barcodes. TCRdb reprocessed the PCR reads with MiXCR, giving one entry per CDR3 protein. This table holds 300,000 to 400,000 distinct CDR3 sequences, about 17% found once. Ten or more counts support this clonotype. Its antigen is as yet unknown. This CDR3 is 11 amino acids long. V lost 4 bases, J lost 4 bases, and 7 bases lay in between. Germline CDR1 is SQVTM and CDR2 is ANQGSEA. This specimen consisted of PBMCs, mostly from graft donor cells, obtained 360 days after TCRalphabeta/CD19-depleted stem cell transplant. The chain is built from TRBV29-1 and TRBJ1-1; D remains unclear. The receptor was isolated from a male patient aged 2-10 years who had a stem cell transplant for acute lymphoblastic leukemia, so the T cells may come from the graft donor. The DNA for the CDR3 is TGCAGCGTTGGGCTGGGCACTGAAGCTTTCTTT. Translating gives CSVGLGTEAFF.